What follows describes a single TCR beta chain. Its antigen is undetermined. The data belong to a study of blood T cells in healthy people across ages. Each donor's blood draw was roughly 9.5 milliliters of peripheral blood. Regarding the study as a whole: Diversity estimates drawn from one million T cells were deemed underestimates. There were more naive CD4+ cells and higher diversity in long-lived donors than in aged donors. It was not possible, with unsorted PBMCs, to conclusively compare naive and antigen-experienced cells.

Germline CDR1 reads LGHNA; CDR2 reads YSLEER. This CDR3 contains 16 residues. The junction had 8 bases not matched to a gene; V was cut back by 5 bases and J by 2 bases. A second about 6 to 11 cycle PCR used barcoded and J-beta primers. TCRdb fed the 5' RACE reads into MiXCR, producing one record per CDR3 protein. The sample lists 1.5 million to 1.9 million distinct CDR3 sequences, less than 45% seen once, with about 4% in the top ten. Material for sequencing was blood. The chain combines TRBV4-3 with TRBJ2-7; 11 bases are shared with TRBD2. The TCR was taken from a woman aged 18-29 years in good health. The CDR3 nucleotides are TGCGCCAGCAGCTTAAACCGACTAGCGGGGACCTACGAGCAGTACTTC. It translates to CASSLNRLAGTYEQYF.